This TCR beta chain was sequenced for a study of post-analysis software for immune sequencing data. Looking at the study overall: There were relapsing-remitting, secondary progressive and progressive-relapsing multiple sclerosis among the disease courses included. Study results and limitations: Patients showed TRBV5-6, TRBV5-1 and TRBV20-1 among a few TRBV segments more frequent than in controls. F measure grouped same-batch samples tightly together. Comparison with controls showed significantly lower normalized Chao1 diversity in multiple sclerosis patients.

This clonotype came up a few times. The antigen is unknown. This CDR3 is 14 amino acids long. CDR1 is SGHRS, CDR2 YFSETQ, per germline. The junction had 3 bases not matched to a gene; V was cut back by 0 bases and J by 6 bases. TCR beta cDNA libraries included unique molecular identifiers. Researchers reported 400,000 to 550,000 cDNA molecules coming from approximately 0.91 to 9.4 million T cells. TCRdb passed the PCR reads through MiXCR, listing each CDR3 protein once. The data contain about 540,000 distinct CDR3 sequences, 34% of them singletons. Source material: blood. This chain uses TRBV5-1 with TRBJ2-3; 8 bases are a match to TRBD2. The TCR was taken from a girl aged 2 to 17 with multiple sclerosis. The CDR3 nucleotides read TGCGCCAGCAGCTTGGCCGGCGGGGGGGATACGCAGTATTTT. It is translated as CASSLAGGGDTQYF.